This paragraph reports one T cell receptor beta chain. Between the trimmed V and J ends, which lost 2 bases and 0 bases, there was a span of 9 bases. The CDR3 runs to 14 residues. Germline V gene sequence: CDR1 SGHDT, CDR2 YYEEEE. This table comes from immunoSEQ multiplex PCR, and its TCRdb copy is limited to in-frame clones, with some not included. Here the sample spans 200,000 to 250,000 clones, 75% to 90% being singletons. The sample originates from a study of blood T cell repertoires in COVID-19. Study information: Sources were T cells, B-cell-depleted T cells, or PBMCs; the material itself was cDNA or gDNA.

Cohorts were assigned according to the clinical history that participants reported. Sequenced material: PBMCs or T cells enriched from blood (not recorded which). The gene calls are TRBV5-6 and TRBJ2-7, with a possible D match to TRBD2 (5 bases). The receptor was derived from a woman between 25 and 40 years old who had been exposed to COVID-19. CDR3 in amino acids: CASSFPGVSYEQYF. DNA for the CDR3: TGTGCCAGCAGCTTTCCCGGGGTCTCCTACGAGCAGTACTTC.